These 4 T cell receptor beta chains share one sample of origin, sequenced in a study of Ad26.COV2.S vaccination and SARS-CoV-2 variants. Generated by immunoSEQ multiplex PCR, the TCRdb table keeps only in-frame clones and is missing some. Here the sample spans 360,000 or so clones, about 88% being singletons. Treatment meaning: 15 to 20 received Ad26.COV2.S at low or high dose, single or two shots; about 5 received placebo; per-sample allocation not given. Day 63 after the first injection of vaccine or placebo was the sampling time. Specimen: peripheral blood, collected in a trial of Ad26.COV2.S vaccine versus placebo. The receptors here all came from a person aged 18-60 years who received the Ad26.COV2.S COVID-19 vaccine or a placebo.

The chain couples TRBV5-6 to TRBJ1-2; D possibly corresponds to TRBD1 (5 bases). Trimming took off 3 bases at V and 10 bases at J, with 13 bases between the two ends. This CDR3 has 12 residues. CDR1 is SGHDT and CDR2 is YYEEEE in the germline V gene. This chain's CDR3 is CASSSVQGAYTF. The CDR3 DNA follows: TGTGCCAGCAGCTCTGTCCAGGGAGCCTACACCTTC.

V gene TRBV19 combines with J gene TRBJ2-3, with 7 bases that match TRBD1. V was pared by 7 bases and J by 1 base, with 11 bases of the junction left unmatched. CDR1 is LNHDA, CDR2 SQIVND, per germline (reference sequence). The CDR3 extends over 16 amino acids. The CDR3 coding sequence is TGTGCCAGTACCATTGAGACAGGGTTGGGCACAGATACGCAGTATTTT. Protein product: CASTIETGLGTDTQYF.

On this clone: The same CDR3 arises from other DNA sequences in this sample as well. The J gene is TRBJ1-5, the V gene TRBV28; D remains unclear. This CDR3 spans 11 amino acids. The germline V and J ends were trimmed by 8 bases and 2 bases, with 4 bases remaining between them. CDR1 MDHEN and CDR2 SYDVKM come from the germline V gene. CDR3: CASGRNQPQHF. Here the CDR3 DNA reads TGTGCCAGCGGTCGCAATCAGCCCCAGCATTTT.

The chain combines TRBV2 with TRBJ1-1; 10 nucleotides match TRBD1. Germline trimming cut 8 bases from V and 4 bases from J; bases unmatched to any gene: 4. The CDR3 has 13 residues. CDR1 is SNHLY, CDR2 FYNNEI, per germline. The CDR3 DNA is TGTGCCAGCTGGGGACAGGGGATCACTGAAGCTTTCTTT. It codes for CASWGQGITEAFF.